This T cell receptor beta chain was identified during a study of vaccination and CD4 T cells after COVID-19. Study details: The stimulus for the cells was overlapping spike peptides derived from SARS-CoV-2, HCoV-NL63, HCoV-OC43 and HCoV-229E.

Broader study findings: The study examined relatively few convalescent patients and included no early post-infection timepoints.

This clonotype was counted between two and nine times. Its antigen remains unknown. Oncomine TCR Beta short-read sequencing was applied to DNA from cultured CD4+ T cells. MiXCR was run by TCRdb on the PCR reads, yielding one entry per CDR3 protein. The repertoire includes roughly 20,000 distinct CDR3 sequences, about 42% of them detected once, and around 6.5% sits in the top ten. The CDR3 covers 14 residues. Germline assignment: CDR1 MNHEY and CDR2 SVGAGI. The germline V and J ends were trimmed by 4 bases and 8 bases, with 15 bases remaining between them. Treatment described: roughly 11-day PBMC culture with coronavirus spike peptide pools or control peptides (ViraFEST assay). Positivity by PCR occurred from March to December 2020, a period that predated US Alpha, Beta and Delta variants.

The sequence was collected from a human donor who had recovered from COVID-19. This sample comprised CD4+ T cells from blood, cultured in vitro, obtained before SARS-CoV-2 vaccination. The chain combines TRBV6-5 with TRBJ1-3; D is perhaps TRBD1 (6 bases). DNA of the CDR3: TGTGCCAGCAGTTCAAGACAGGTTGGCGACACCATATATTTT. This encodes CASSSRQVGDTIYF.